The 17 T cell receptor beta chains below were found in one sample sequenced in a study of cytomegalovirus exposure and HLA in healthy donors. It was with 60 Vbeta and 13 Jbeta primers that the PCR ran. Here immunoSEQ multiplex PCR was the method, and the copy in TCRdb shows in-frame clones only, minus some. Of approximately 100,000 clones in the sample, roughly three quarters were seen once. The sample taken for sequencing was PBMCs. These receptors all stem from a woman aged 40 to 50 in good health and CMV-seronegative.

The chain's CDR3 is CASIPGTAVANYGYTF. The CDR3 coding sequence is TGTGCCAGCATCCCCGGGACAGCTGTAGCTAACTATGGCTACACCTTC. The chain uses TRBV28 and TRBJ1-2; TRBD1 agrees at 7 bases. Unmatched junction bases numbered 11, after V lost 7 bases and J lost 0 bases. CDR3 length: 16 amino acids. In germline, CDR1 is MDHEN, CDR2 SYDVKM.

This clone came up once. The V and J genes are TRBV7-2 and TRBJ2-5, with 12 nucleotides matching TRBD2. The CDR3 is 16 residues long. The germline CDR1 and CDR2 sequences are SGHTA and FQGNSA. The junction had 7 bases not matched to a gene; V was cut back by 3 bases and J by 5 bases. The CDR3, as DNA: TGTGCCAGCAGCTTGACGCCGCTAGCGGGGGGGGAGACCCAGTACTTC. The encoded protein is CASSLTPLAGGETQYF.

This chain uses TRBV7-8 with TRBJ1-4; 7 nucleotides match TRBD1. This CDR3 comprises 14 residues. Germline V CDR1 and CDR2: SGHVS, FQNEAQ. J lost 7 bases, V lost 4 bases, and 6 bases had no gene match. The CDR3 spells CASSSRQGFEKLFF. CDR3 sequence (DNA): TGTGCCAGCAGCTCCAGACAGGGTTTTGAAAAACTGTTTTTT.

V gene TRBV5-4 combines with J gene TRBJ1-2, with D possibly TRBD1 on 5 matching bases. Trimming left V 7 bases short and J 0 bases short, with 13 bases between. The length of the CDR3 is 14 residues. CDR1 is SGHNT, CDR2 YYREEE, per germline (reference sequence). In DNA form, the CDR3 reads TGTGCCAGCTTCCAGGGCCACACTAACTATGGCTACACCTTC. Protein: CASFQGHTNYGYTF.

This sequence joins TRBV6-5 and TRBJ1-6, with 8 positions matching TRBD1. The CDR3 length is 14 residues. After removal of 4 bases from V and 9 bases from J, the junction contained 5 bases not matched to a gene. Germline values: CDR1 MNHEY, CDR2 SVGAGI. CDR3 DNA sequence: TGTGCCAGCAGTTTCCAGGGGGCGGGTTCACCCCTCCACTTT. Residues: CASSFQGAGSPLHF.

This clone was detected once. The chain employs TRBV7-9 and TRBJ2-1; D gene ambiguous. Germline CDR1 SEHNR, CDR2 FQNEAQ (reference sequence). The V gene lost 0 bases and the J gene lost 5 bases, with 5 bases spanning the gap. The CDR3 sequence is 13 residues long. The CDR3: CASSLAPDNEQFF. DNA for the CDR3: TGTGCCAGCAGCTTAGCGCCGGACAATGAGCAGTTCTTC.

This chain uses TRBV19 with TRBJ1-5; D gene uncertain. Trimming cost V 7 bases and J 0 bases, with 10 bases left between them. The germline V gene encodes CDR1 LNHDA and CDR2 SQIVND (reference sequence). There are 14 residues in the CDR3. The CDR3 sequence is CASMGRYSNQPQHF. The CDR3 DNA reads TGTGCCAGTATGGGCAGATATAGCAATCAGCCCCAGCATTTT.

The V gene is TRBV2, the J gene TRBJ1-1, with a tentative D call TRBD1 (6 bases). V was cut by 4 bases and J by 0 bases, with 18 bases left in between. The germline CDR1 and CDR2 sequences are SNHLY and FYNNEI. CDR3 length: 17 residues. Here the CDR3 DNA reads TGTGCCAGCAGTGCGGCCGGGGGGGCTGGGATGAACACTGAAGCTTTCTTT. The encoded protein is CASSAAGGAGMNTEAFF.

J is TRBJ2-5 and V is TRBV5-4, with D possibly TRBD2 on 5 matching bases. This CDR3 is 14 amino acids long. V dropped 0 bases and J dropped 4 bases, with 10 bases sitting between them. Per germline, CDR1 SGHNT and CDR2 YYREEE (reference sequence). CDR3 coding DNA: TGTGCCAGCAGCTTGGCCGGGGTTGGAGAGACCCAGTACTTC. The encoded protein is CASSLAGVGETQYF.

In its sample, this clone was seen once. This chain joins TRBV7-2 and TRBJ1-1; D may be TRBD1 (6 bases). Trimming shortened V by 2 bases and J by 5 bases, and 15 bases separated the two germline ends. Germline loops: CDR1 SGHTA, CDR2 FQGNSA. The CDR3 runs to 15 residues. Here the CDR3 reads CASSLSPRQGTEAFF. Here the CDR3 DNA reads TGTGCCAGCAGCTTATCCCCCCGGCAGGGGACTGAAGCTTTCTTT. Looking up the rest from reference TRBV7-2 and TRBJ1-1 gives the full variable domain: GAGVSQSPSNKVTEKGKDVELRCDPISGHTALYWYRQSLGQGLEFLIYFQGNSAPDKSGLPSDRFSAERTGGSVSTLTIQRTQQEDSAVYLCASSLSPRQGTEAFFGQGTRLTVV.

This clone was found a few times. This chain connects TRBV6-1 to TRBJ1-5; D may be TRBD1 (6 bases). Germline loops: CDR1 MNHNS, CDR2 SASEGT. V was cut by 8 bases and J by 3 bases, with 14 bases left in between. This CDR3 has 14 residues. The CDR3 loop is CASYQGQLNQPQHF. The CDR3 nucleotides read TGTGCCAGCTACCAGGGACAACTCAATCAGCCCCAGCATTTT.

This chain joins TRBV7-8 and TRBJ1-1; a weak D match, TRBD1 (6 bases). The CDR3 spans 17 residues. Germline CDR1 SGHVS, CDR2 FQNEAQ. The V end lost 2 bases, the J end lost 4 bases, and 20 bases lay between the germline ends. Written as DNA, the CDR3 is TGTGCCAGCAGCTTAAGGGCGAGCCAGGGGCGAAGCACTGAAGCTTTCTTT. Protein: CASSLRASQGRSTEAFF.

The CDR3 sequence: CASSEGGEVQPQHF. The CDR3 DNA follows: TGTGCCAGCAGTGAGGGCGGGGAAGTTCAGCCCCAGCATTTT. The chain combines TRBV2 with TRBJ1-5; D is ambiguous. CDR1 and CDR2 from the germline V gene are SNHLY and FYNNEI. CDR3 length equals 14 residues. V lost 3 bases to trimming and J lost 6 bases, with 12 bases between them.

For the CDR3, the DNA is TGTGCCAGCAGCCAATGGGGGGGGGAGGACTACGAGCAGTACTTC. Its protein is CASSQWGGEDYEQYF. The gene calls are TRBV4-2 and TRBJ2-7, with TRBD2 identical over 7 bases. With 2 bases clipped from V and 3 bases from J, the junction kept 7 bases outside the gene matches. The germline V gene encodes CDR1 LGHNA and CDR2 YNFKEQ. This CDR3 has 15 amino acids.

This clone came up a few times. The V gene is TRBV6-1, the J gene TRBJ2-7, with unresolved D. Trimming cost V 8 bases and J 4 bases, with 21 bases left between them. This CDR3 is 15 amino acids long. The germline gives CDR1 MNHNS, CDR2 SASEGT. CDR3 sequence: CASWVGPGNPYEQYF. In nucleotides, the CDR3 is TGTGCCAGCTGGGTTGGTCCAGGAAACCCATACGAGCAGTACTTC.

This chain links TRBV6-5 with TRBJ2-7; 10 nucleotides line up with TRBD1. Germline V lookup: CDR1 MNHEY, CDR2 SVGAGI. The CDR3 contains 14 residues. V dropped 8 bases and J dropped 5; count of bases not matched to a gene: 9. For the CDR3, the DNA is TGTGCCAGCGGTACCGGGACAGGGGTAGACGAGCAGTACTTC. The encoded protein is CASGTGTGVDEQYF.

This chain joins TRBV27 and TRBJ1-6, with a weak D call TRBD1 (5 bases). This CDR3 comprises 18 residues. Trimming shortened V by 2 bases and J by 9 bases, and 23 bases separated the two germline ends. CDR1 is MNHEY and CDR2 is SMNVEV in the germline V gene (reference sequence). CDR3 sequence: CASSLTSRAGGTGSPLHF. Written as DNA, the CDR3 is TGTGCCAGCAGTTTAACCTCCCGGGCGGGGGGGACGGGTTCACCCCTCCACTTT.